This entry is about one TCR beta chain. The sample belongs to a study of blood T cell repertoires in COVID-19. In the original analysis: Nucleated cell number was recorded as an estimate derived from reference gene primer amplification. Generated by immunoSEQ multiplex PCR, the TCRdb table keeps only in-frame clones and is missing some. D and trimming come from the DNA, and the V and J calls and clone size come from that table. This repertoire shows around 190,000 clones, approximately 90% found once; its top ten account for 1.1%. V was clipped by 6 bases and J by 0 bases, with 14 bases between them. The CDR3 is 15 amino acids. Germline V gene sequence: CDR1 MNHEY, CDR2 SVGAGI.

This TCR derives from a man aged 25-40 years with acute or convalescent COVID-19. Specimen: peripheral blood. The genes are TRBV6-5 and TRBJ1-2; D perhaps matches TRBD1 (5 bases). CDR3 residues: CASSGPRGSNYGYTF. The CDR3 DNA reads as TGTGCCAGCAGCGGCCCGCGGGGCTCTAACTATGGCTACACCTTC.